One sample yielded the 6 T cell receptor beta chains listed below, sequenced in a study of blood T cells in healthy people across ages. Primed by a sample-barcoded 5' primer and a J-beta primer mix, a second PCR proceeded for about 6 to 12 cycles. TCRdb analysed the 5' RACE reads with MiXCR anew, one entry per CDR3 protein. The sample yields around 600,000 distinct CDR3 sequences, 40% to 55% seen once. The sample comprised blood. Every receptor here comes from an elderly man in good health.

The table lists this clonotype with many counts. The V gene is TRBV7-6, the J gene TRBJ2-3; 11 bases are shared with TRBD2. CDR1 is SGHVS and CDR2 is FNYEAQ in the germline V gene. Trimming at V came to 5 bases and at J to 5 bases, leaving 12 bases not matched to a gene. The CDR3 sequence is 17 residues long. CDR3 coding DNA: TGTGCCAGCAGCCGATCAAATAGCGGGGGGGACTTAGATACGCAGTATTTT. It yields the protein CASSRSNSGGDLDTQYF.

The chain recombines TRBV7-2 with TRBJ2-1; a possible D gene is TRBD1 (5 bases). CDR1 and CDR2 from the germline V gene are SGHTA and FQGNSA. This CDR3 is built from 15 residues. Between the trimmed V and J ends, which lost 1 base and 4 bases, there was a span of 11 bases. CDR3 sequence: CASSLDQGLYNEQFF. The CDR3 DNA sequence: TGTGCCAGCAGCTTAGATCAGGGCCTATACAATGAGCAGTTCTTC.

This clonotype has just a few counts. This may stem from a read error, because a much larger clone lies one nucleotide away. V is TRBV6-5 and J is TRBJ2-7; the match to TRBD1 covers 7 bases. The CDR3 has 14 amino acids. Germline loops: CDR1 MNHEY, CDR2 SVGAGI. V lost 5 bases and J lost 7; bases outside the gene matches: 11. The CDR3 loop reads CASSRTGVINEQYF. The CDR3 DNA reads as TGTGCCAGCAGTCGGACAGGAGTAATCAATGAGCAGTACTTC.

This clonotype occurred a few times. This chain links TRBV7-9 with TRBJ2-5, with 9 positions matching TRBD1. CDR1 is SEHNR, CDR2 FQNEAQ, per germline (reference sequence). J was trimmed by 4 bases and V by 1 base; bases with no gene match: 10. The CDR3 runs to 17 residues. CDR3 loop: CASSLGPGQGEGETQYF. CDR3 in DNA: TGTGCCAGCAGCTTAGGGCCGGGACAGGGAGAGGGAGAGACCCAGTACTTC.

This clonotype has only a few counts. CDR3 in amino acids: CATSDRGSSGGLITDTQYF. CDR3 in DNA: TGTGCCACCAGTGACCGCGGGTCTAGCGGGGGCCTAATCACAGATACGCAGTATTTT. V gene TRBV24-1 combines with J gene TRBJ2-3; 10 nucleotides match TRBD2. The junction had 14 bases not matched to a gene; V was cut back by 4 bases and J by 2 bases. The germline V gene has CDR1 KGHDR and CDR2 SFDVKD. This CDR3 region has 19 residues.

This clonotype was seen many times. The chain employs TRBV6-5 and TRBJ2-3; no definite D call. Germline CDR1 is MNHEY and CDR2 is SVGAGI. The CDR3 totals 13 residues. Trimming removed 10 bases at V and 2 bases at J, with 13 bases between. The CDR3 DNA reads as TGTGCCACCGCCCCCGGGCACACAGATACGCAGTATTTT. Residues: CATAPGHTDTQYF.